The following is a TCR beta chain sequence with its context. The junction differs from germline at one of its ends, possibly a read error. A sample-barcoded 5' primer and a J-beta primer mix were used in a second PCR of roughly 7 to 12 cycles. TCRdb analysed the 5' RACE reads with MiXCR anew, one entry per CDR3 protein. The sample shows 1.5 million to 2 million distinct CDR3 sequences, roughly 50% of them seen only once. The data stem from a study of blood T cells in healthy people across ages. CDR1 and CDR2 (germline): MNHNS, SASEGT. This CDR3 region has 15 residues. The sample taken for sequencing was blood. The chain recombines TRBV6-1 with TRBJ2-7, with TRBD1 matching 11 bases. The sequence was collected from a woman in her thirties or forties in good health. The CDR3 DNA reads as TGTGCCAGCAGTCAAGCCGGGACAGGGGGTAGCGAGCAGTACTTC. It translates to CASSQAGTGGSEQYF.